This TCR beta chain was retrieved from a study of blood T cell repertoires in COVID-19. Recovered participants had two consecutive negative NP/OP PCR tests, healthcare professional clearance, or symptom resolution. The CDR3 covers 10 residues. Trimming removed 6 bases at V and 6 bases at J, with 3 bases between. The V gene's germline CDR1 is WSHSY and CDR2 SAAADI. Clones were sequenced by immunoSEQ multiplex PCR, and TCRdb holds only the in-frame ones, with some missing. Among more than 200,000 clones, 84% were seen once, and the ten largest hold around 1.8%. Source material: PBMCs or T cells enriched from blood (not recorded which). The rearrangement uses TRBV10-2 and TRBJ2-1, with D unclear. This TCR derives from a man aged 55 to 70 who had recovered from COVID-19. The CDR3 region is CASSGNEQFF. In nucleotides, the CDR3 is TGCGCCAGCAGCGGCAATGAGCAGTTCTTC.